The subject of this entry is one T cell receptor beta chain. The antigen is not known. This entry is derived from a study of CD8+ T cells in alopecia areata. Study-wide context: For treated patients, severity scores reflected the percentage of scalp area affected. Study-wide results and limits: It was lesional scalp, especially alopecia totalis/universalis, that showed higher clonality than normal scalp.

V was clipped by 0 bases and J by 6 bases; unmatched bases: 14. There are 17 residues in the CDR3. The germline CDR1 and CDR2 sequences are SGDLS and YYNGEE. Investigators isolated RNA and reverse transcribed it into cDNA to act as the sequencing template. Some clones are missing from TCRdb's copy, which holds only in-frame ones; the method was immunoSEQ multiplex PCR. This table has approximately 200,000 clones, 58% appearing once. Treatment of the sample: oral pan-JAK inhibitor, 5-10 mg twice daily. The chain recombines TRBV9 with TRBJ1-2; TRBD1 agrees at 7 bases. The origin of this receptor is a human donor with alopecia areata. The sample in question was CD4+ T cells sorted from blood, obtained at week 24, from a patient treated with tofacitinib. The CDR3 loop reads CASSVESGWDRANGYTF. Written as DNA, the CDR3 is TGTGCCAGCAGCGTAGAGAGCGGTTGGGACAGAGCCAATGGCTACACCTTC. The full variable domain, rest sourced from reference TRBV9 and TRBJ1-2, is DSGVTQTPKHLITATGQRVTLRCSPRSGDLSVYWYQQSLDQGLQFLIQYYNGEERAKGNILERFSAQQFPDLHSELNLSSLELGDSALYFCASSVESGWDRANGYTFGSGTRLTVV.